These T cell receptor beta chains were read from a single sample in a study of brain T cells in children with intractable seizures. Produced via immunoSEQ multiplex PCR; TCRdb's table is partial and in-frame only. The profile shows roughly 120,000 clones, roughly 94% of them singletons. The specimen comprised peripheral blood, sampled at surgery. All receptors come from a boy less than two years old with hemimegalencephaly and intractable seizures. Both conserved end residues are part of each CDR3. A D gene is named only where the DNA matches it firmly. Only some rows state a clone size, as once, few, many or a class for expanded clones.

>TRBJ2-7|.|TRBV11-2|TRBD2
CASSLGTIAGSYEQYF
TGTGCCAGCAGCTTAGGCACGATAGCGGGCTCCTACGAGCAGTACTTC
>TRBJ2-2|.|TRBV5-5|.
CASSFPPGELFF
TGTGCCAGCAGCTTCCCTCCCGGGGAGCTGTTTTTT
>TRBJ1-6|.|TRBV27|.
CASSGLGGYNSPLHF
TGTGCCAGCAGCGGCTTAGGGGGTTATAATTCACCCCTCCACTTT
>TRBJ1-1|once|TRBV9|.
CASSVVRPNTEAFF
TGTGCCAGCAGCGTGGTACGGCCGAACACTGAAGCTTTCTTT
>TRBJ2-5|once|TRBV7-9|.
CASSLGRERETQYF
TGTGCCAGCAGCTTAGGAAGGGAGAGGGAGACCCAGTACTTC
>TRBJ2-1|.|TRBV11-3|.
CASSSRGYNEQFF
TGTGCCAGCAGCTCCCGGGGGTACAATGAGCAGTTCTTC
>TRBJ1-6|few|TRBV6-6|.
CASSPAGSPLHF
TGTGCCAGCAGTCCCGCGGGGTCACCCCTCCACTTT
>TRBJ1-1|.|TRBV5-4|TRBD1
CASSLAREQGALEAFF
TGTGCCAGCAGCTTGGCCCGGGAACAGGGGGCCTTAGAAGCTTTCTTT
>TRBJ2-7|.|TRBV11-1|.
CASSLGGPPYEQYF
TGTGCCAGCAGCTTAGGGGGTCCTCCCTACGAGCAGTACTTC
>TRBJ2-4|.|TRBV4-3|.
CASSQEVTGVGDIQYF
TGCGCCAGCAGCCAAGAGGTTACCGGAGTGGGGGACATTCAGTACTTC
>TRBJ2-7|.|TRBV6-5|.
CASSRPTPYEQYF
TGTGCCAGCAGTCGACCTACCCCTTACGAGCAGTACTTC
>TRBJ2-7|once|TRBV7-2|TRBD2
CASSPGGRGYYEQYF
TGTGCCAGCAGCCCCGGTGGGCGGGGGTACTACGAGCAGTACTTC
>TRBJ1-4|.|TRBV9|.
CASSVDPAGPNEKLFF
TGTGCCAGCAGCGTAGATCCGGCAGGGCCTAATGAAAAACTGTTTTTT
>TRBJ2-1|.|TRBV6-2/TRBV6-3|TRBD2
CASSYSTSMVLAGPYNEQFF
TGTGCCAGCAGTTACTCGACTTCTATGGTACTAGCGGGACCGTACAATGAGCAGTTCTTC
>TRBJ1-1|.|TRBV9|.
CASSVVGSLNTEAFF
TGTGCCAGCAGCGTAGTGGGCAGCTTGAACACTGAAGCTTTCTTT
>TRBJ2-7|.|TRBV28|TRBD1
CASSLDPTGSYEQYF
TGTGCCAGCAGTTTAGACCCGACAGGGTCCTACGAGCAGTACTTC
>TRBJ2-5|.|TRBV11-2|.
CASSPSLPGETQYF
TGTGCCAGCAGCCCTAGCCTTCCGGGAGAGACCCAGTACTTC
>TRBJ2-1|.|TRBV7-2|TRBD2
CASSPRPAGVNEQFF
TGTGCCAGCAGCCCTCGTCCAGCGGGGGTCAATGAGCAGTTCTTC
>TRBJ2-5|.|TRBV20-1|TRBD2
CSASLAGTSGRETQYF
TGCAGTGCTAGTTTGGCAGGGACTAGCGGGCGGGAGACCCAGTACTTC
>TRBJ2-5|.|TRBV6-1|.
CASSEDWGPAYF
TGTGCCAGCAGTGAAGATTGGGGACCCGCGTACTTC
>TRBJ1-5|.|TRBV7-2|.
CASSFGNQPQHF
TGTGCCAGCAGCTTCGGGAATCAGCCCCAGCATTTT
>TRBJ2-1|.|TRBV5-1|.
CASSLETGHNEQFF
TGCGCCAGCAGCTTGGAGACCGGACACAATGAGCAGTTCTTC
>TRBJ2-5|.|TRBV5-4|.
CASSLARGLRQETQYF
TGTGCCAGCAGCTTGGCCAGGGGACTTCGGCAAGAGACCCAGTACTTC
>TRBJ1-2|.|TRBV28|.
CASTRAGARGGYTF
TGTGCCAGCACCAGGGCAGGGGCTCGGGGTGGCTACACCTTC
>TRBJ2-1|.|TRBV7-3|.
CASSPSPGYNEQFF
TGTGCCAGCTCCCCTAGCCCGGGGTACAATGAGCAGTTCTTC
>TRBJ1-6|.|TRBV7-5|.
CVRSLHYNSPLHF
TGTGTCAGAAGCTTACACTATAATTCACCCCTCCACTTT
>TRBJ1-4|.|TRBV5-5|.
CASSLARTPSEGLFF
TGTGCCAGCAGCTTGGCCCGGACCCCATCCGAGGGGCTGTTTTTT
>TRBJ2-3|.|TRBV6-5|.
CASSLVQGPTDTQYF
TGTGCCAGCAGTTTAGTACAGGGACCCACAGATACGCAGTATTTT
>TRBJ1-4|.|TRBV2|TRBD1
CASSVNRGDEKLFF
TGTGCCAGCAGTGTCAACAGGGGAGATGAAAAACTGTTTTTT
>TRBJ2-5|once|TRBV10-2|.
CASSNIGGKETQYF
TGCGCCAGCAGTAATATCGGCGGGAAAGAGACCCAGTACTTC
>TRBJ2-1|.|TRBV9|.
CASADGTLGSYNEQFF
TGTGCCAGCGCTGACGGGACTCTCGGCTCCTACAATGAGCAGTTCTTC
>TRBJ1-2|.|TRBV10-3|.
CAISVTDSSGAYGYTF
TGTGCCATCAGTGTCACGGACAGTTCTGGGGCCTATGGCTACACCTTC
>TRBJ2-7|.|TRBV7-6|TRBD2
CASSAHPGLAGRRSYEQYF
TGTGCCAGCAGCGCACACCCGGGACTAGCGGGCCGCCGCTCCTACGAGCAGTACTTC
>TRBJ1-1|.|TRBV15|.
CATSRDPVGGGITEAFF
TGTGCCACCAGCAGAGACCCCGTGGGGGGTGGAATCACTGAAGCTTTCTTT
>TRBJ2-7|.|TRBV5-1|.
CASSSAGVNEQYF
TGCGCCAGCAGCTCCGCGGGTGTAAACGAGCAGTACTTC
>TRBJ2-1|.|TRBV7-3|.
CASSLGGTYNEQFF
TGTGCCAGCAGCTTAGGCGGGACGTACAATGAGCAGTTCTTC
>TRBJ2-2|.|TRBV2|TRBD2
CASRSPGLASTGELFF
TGTGCCAGCAGATCGCCGGGACTAGCTTCCACCGGGGAGCTGTTTTTT
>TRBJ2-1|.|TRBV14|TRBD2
CATRQRGHNEQFF
TGTGCCACCCGACAGCGGGGGCACAATGAGCAGTTCTTC
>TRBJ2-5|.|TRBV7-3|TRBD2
CASSLGLAGEQETQYF
TGTGCCAGCAGCTTGGGACTAGCGGGAGAGCAAGAGACCCAGTACTTC
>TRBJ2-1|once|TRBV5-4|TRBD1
CASNQGGLSSYNEQFF
TGTGCCAGCAACCAAGGGGGCTTGAGCTCCTACAATGAGCAGTTCTTC
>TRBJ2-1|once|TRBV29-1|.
CSVGTGKGPLGYEQFF
TGCAGCGTCGGAACAGGGAAGGGGCCCTTAGGCTATGAGCAGTTCTTC
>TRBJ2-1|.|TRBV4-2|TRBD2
CASTIGLAGGGYNEQFF
TGTGCCAGTACCATTGGACTAGCGGGAGGAGGCTACAATGAGCAGTTCTTC
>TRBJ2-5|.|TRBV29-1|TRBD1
CSVEYAGGRETQYF
TGCAGCGTTGAATACGCAGGGGGCAGGGAGACCCAGTACTTC
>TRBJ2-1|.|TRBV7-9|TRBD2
CASNRLAGGVYNEQFF
TGTGCCAGCAATAGGCTAGCGGGAGGAGTTTACAATGAGCAGTTCTTC
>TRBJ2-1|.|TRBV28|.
CASSSPREQFF
TGTGCCAGCAGTTCGCCCCGTGAGCAGTTCTTC
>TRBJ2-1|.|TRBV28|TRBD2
CASGGLAGGHNEQFF
TGTGCCAGCGGTGGGCTAGCGGGAGGACACAATGAGCAGTTCTTC
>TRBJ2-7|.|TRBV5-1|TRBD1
CASTRTGRYEQYF
TGCGCCAGCACAAGGACAGGACGCTACGAGCAGTACTTC
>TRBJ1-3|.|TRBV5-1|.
CASSLAGLRGNTIYF
TGCGCCAGCAGCTTGGCAGGCTTAAGGGGAAACACCATATATTTT
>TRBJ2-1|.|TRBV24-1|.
CATISPYNEQFF
TGTGCCACCATTTCCCCTTACAATGAGCAGTTCTTC
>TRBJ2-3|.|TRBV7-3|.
CASSLVASSTDTQYF
TGTGCCAGCAGCTTGGTAGCGTCTAGCACAGATACGCAGTATTTT
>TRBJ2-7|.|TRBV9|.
CASSVGPLSYEQYF
TGTGCCAGCAGCGTAGGGCCCCTCTCCTACGAGCAGTACTTC
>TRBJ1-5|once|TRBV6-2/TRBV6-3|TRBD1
CASSYRPNRGEQPQHF
TGTGCCAGCAGTTACCGCCCTAACAGGGGGGAGCAGCCCCAGCATTTT
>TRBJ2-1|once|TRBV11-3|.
CASSLTGYNEQFF
TGTGCCAGCAGCTTAACCGGCTACAATGAGCAGTTCTTC
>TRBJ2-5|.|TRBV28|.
CASSLGRGPQETQYF
TGTGCCAGCAGTTTGGGCCGAGGCCCACAAGAGACCCAGTACTTC
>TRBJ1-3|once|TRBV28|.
CASSSDPVSGNTIYF
TGTGCCAGCAGTTCCGACCCGGTATCAGGAAACACCATATATTTT
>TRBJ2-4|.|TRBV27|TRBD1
CASKTGTGRNIQYF
TGTGCCAGCAAAACCGGGACAGGGAGAAACATTCAGTACTTC
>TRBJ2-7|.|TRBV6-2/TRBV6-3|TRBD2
CASSPPAGSGRFYEQYF
TGTGCCAGCAGCCCTCCGGCGGGTAGCGGGAGGTTCTACGAGCAGTACTTC